These 14 T cell receptor beta chains were sequenced from one sample in a study of PD-1 blockade in classical Hodgkin lymphoma. Sequenced by immunoSEQ multiplex PCR; TCRdb stores in-frame clones only, minus some. The repertoire holds around 93,000 clones, with around 80% as singletons. Time point specified: cycle 4 day 1 (C4D1), after five to seven weeks of nivolumab. Patients all relapsed after autologous stem cell transplantation, and there was variation in brentuximab vedotin exposure. Sample: peripheral blood mononuclear cells (PBMCs), taken before the fourth cycle of nivolumab. The source of these receptors is a human donor with classical Hodgkin lymphoma.

The V gene is TRBV7-3, the J gene TRBJ1-2; TRBD1 matches 8 bases. CDR1 SGHTA and CDR2 FQGTGA come from the germline V gene. This CDR3 region has 14 residues. V was pared by 10 bases and J by 3 bases, with 10 bases of the junction left unmatched. The CDR3 DNA is TGTGCCACCAAGCCCACAGGGGGGGACTATGGCTACACCTTC. Translated, it gives CATKPTGGDYGYTF.

This rearrangement joins TRBV5-6 to TRBJ2-1; 8 nucleotides match TRBD2. Germline V gives CDR1 SGHDT, CDR2 YYEEEE. The CDR3 runs 16 residues. Unmatched junction bases numbered 7, after V lost 4 bases and J lost 1 base. The CDR3 nucleotides read TGTGCCAGCAGCCGCCCGGGACTAGTATCCTACAATGAGCAGTTCTTC. Translated, it gives CASSRPGLVSYNEQFF.

V and J are TRBV5-1 and TRBJ2-5, with D maybe TRBD2 (6 bases). V was shortened by 2 bases and J by 1 base, with 6 bases between the two germline ends. The CDR3 runs to 13 residues. CDR1 is SGHRS and CDR2 is YFSETQ in the germline V gene. The CDR3 DNA sequence: TGCGCCAGCAGCTTTAGCGGCCAAGAGACCCAGTACTTC. It is translated as CASSFSGQETQYF.

The chain carries TRBV15 and TRBJ2-7; D ambiguous. This CDR3 region has 15 residues. V was trimmed by 0 bases and J by 2 bases, leaving 11 bases between them. The germline V gene encodes CDR1 LNHNV and CDR2 YYDKDF (reference sequence). CDR3: CATSRDRTVPYEQYF. Here the CDR3 DNA reads TGTGCCACCAGCAGAGATAGGACGGTCCCCTACGAGCAGTACTTC. Drawing the rest from reference TRBV15 and TRBJ2-7, the complete variable domain is DAMVIQNPRYQVTQFGKPVTLSCSQTLNHNVMYWYQQKSSQAPKLLFHYYDKDFNNEADTPDNFQSRRPNTSFCFLDIRSPGLGDTAMYLCATSRDRTVPYEQYFGPGTRLTVT.

The table lists this clone with a few counts. The rearrangement uses TRBV28 and TRBJ2-2, with D hard to call. Germline CDR1 and CDR2: MDHEN and SYDVKM. V dropped 2 bases and J dropped 3 bases, with 4 bases sitting between them. This CDR3 is 13 amino acids long. The CDR3 coding sequence is TGTGCCAGCAGTTTAGTAGACACCGGGGAGCTGTTTTTT. Amino acids: CASSLVDTGELFF.

This clone has more than one count but fewer than ten. The chain recombines TRBV6-1 with TRBJ2-7; D is possibly TRBD1 or TRBD2 (5 bases each). CDR3 length: 14 amino acids. The V end lost 6 bases, the J end lost 2 bases, and 14 bases lay between the germline ends. CDR1 and CDR2 (germline): MNHNS, SASEGT. The CDR3 DNA follows: TGTGCCAGCAGGAGCCGGGACGGGACCTACGAGCAGTACTTC. Its protein is CASRSRDGTYEQYF.

The chain joins TRBV7-9 to TRBJ2-5; D remains ambiguous. Germline-derived CDR1 and CDR2 are SEHNR and FQNEAQ (reference sequence). The CDR3 has 14 residues. Between the trimmed V and J ends, which lost 1 base and 3 bases, there was a span of 9 bases. The CDR3: CASSLGTVKETQYF. The CDR3 nucleotides read TGTGCCAGCAGCTTAGGGACGGTTAAAGAGACCCAGTACTTC.

The V and J genes are TRBV13 and TRBJ2-1; D is perhaps TRBD1 or TRBD2 (5 bases each). Trimming cost V 5 bases and J 1 base, with 21 bases left between them. The CDR3 has 18 amino acids. Germline V gene lookup returns CDR1 PRHDT and CDR2 FYEKMQ (reference sequence). The CDR3 region is CASSQSQGYTRSYNEQFF. Written as DNA, the CDR3 is TGTGCCAGCAGCCAGAGTCAGGGCTATACTAGGTCCTACAATGAGCAGTTCTTC. Variable domain in full (rest from reference TRBV13 and TRBJ2-1): AAGVIQSPRHLIKEKRETATLKCYPIPRHDTVYWYQQGPGQDPQFLISFYEKMQSDKGSIPDRFSAQQFSDYHSELNMSSLELGDSALYFCASSQSQGYTRSYNEQFFGPGTRLTVL.

This clone was observed once. This sequence joins TRBV5-5 and TRBJ1-5; D unresolved. V dropped 4 bases and J dropped 3 bases, with 14 bases sitting between them. Germline-derived CDR1 and CDR2 are SGHKS and YYEKEE (reference sequence). The CDR3 covers 15 residues. The DNA for the CDR3 is TGTGCCAGCAGCCTCCTGTACTCCATCAATCAGCCCCAGCATTTT. This encodes CASSLLYSINQPQHF.

The chain recombines TRBV29-1 with TRBJ2-5; D might be TRBD1 or TRBD2, each matching 6 bases. V was pared by 6 bases and J by 5 bases, with 16 bases between. Per the germline V gene, CDR1 is SQVTM and CDR2 is ANQGSEA. This CDR3 contains 13 residues. CDR3 sequence: CSVPRRGVETQYF. For the CDR3, the DNA is TGCAGCGTCCCTCGGAGGGGGGTCGAGACCCAGTACTTC.

This clone appeared a few times. The rearrangement links TRBV9 to TRBJ2-1, with 12 bases matching TRBD1. The CDR3 contains 15 residues. Trimming cost V 3 bases and J 9 bases; bases outside gene matches: 7. CDR1 SGDLS and CDR2 YYNGEE come from the germline V gene. The CDR3 region is CASSAGGQGAGEQFF. In DNA form, the CDR3 reads TGTGCCAGCAGCGCTGGGGGACAGGGGGCGGGTGAGCAGTTCTTC.

The chain employs TRBV19 and TRBJ2-1; 12 bases match TRBD2. CDR3 length: 17 amino acids. Germline CDR1 and CDR2: LNHDA and SQIVND (reference sequence). J was trimmed by 5 bases and V by 3 bases; bases with no gene match: 8. The CDR3 loop is CASSMRLAGESHNEQFF. CDR3 in DNA: TGTGCCAGTAGTATGAGACTAGCGGGAGAAAGCCACAATGAGCAGTTCTTC.

The gene calls are TRBV5-1 and TRBJ1-3; 7 bases agree with TRBD1. V lost 4 bases, J lost 3 bases, and 4 bases stayed unmatched. CDR3 length: 14 residues. Germline V gene lookup returns CDR1 SGHRS and CDR2 YFSETQ. This chain's CDR3 is CASSKDRVGNTIYF. CDR3 DNA sequence: TGCGCCAGCAGCAAAGACAGGGTTGGAAACACCATATATTTT. The full variable domain, with the rest looked up from reference TRBV5-1 and TRBJ1-3, is KAGVTQTPRYLIKTRGQQVTLSCSPISGHRSVSWYQQTPGQGLQFLFEYFSETQRNKGNFPGRFSGRQFSNSRSEMNVSTLELGDSALYLCASSKDRVGNTIYFGEGSWLTVV.

The genes are TRBV6-1 and TRBJ1-1; D may be TRBD1 (5 bases). V gave up 7 bases and J gave up 0 bases, with 9 bases separating them. Germline V gene data show CDR1 as MNHNS and CDR2 as SASEGT. The CDR3 consists of 13 residues. CDR3 protein: CASKRGMNTEAFF. The CDR3 DNA reads TGTGCCAGCAAGAGGGGAATGAACACTGAAGCTTTCTTT.